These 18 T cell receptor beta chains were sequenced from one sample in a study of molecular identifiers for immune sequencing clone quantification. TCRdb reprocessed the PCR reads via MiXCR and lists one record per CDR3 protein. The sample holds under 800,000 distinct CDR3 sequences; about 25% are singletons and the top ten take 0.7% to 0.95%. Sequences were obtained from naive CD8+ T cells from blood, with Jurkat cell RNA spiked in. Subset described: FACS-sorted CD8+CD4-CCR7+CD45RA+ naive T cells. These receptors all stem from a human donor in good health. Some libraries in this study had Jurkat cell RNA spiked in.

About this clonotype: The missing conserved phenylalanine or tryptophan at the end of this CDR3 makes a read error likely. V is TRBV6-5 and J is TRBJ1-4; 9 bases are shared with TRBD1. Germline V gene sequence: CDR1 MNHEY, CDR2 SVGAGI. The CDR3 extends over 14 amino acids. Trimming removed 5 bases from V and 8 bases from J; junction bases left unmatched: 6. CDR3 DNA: TGTGCCAGCAGTCAGACAGGGGGTTTCGAAAAACTGTTTTAT. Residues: CASSQTGGFEKLFY.

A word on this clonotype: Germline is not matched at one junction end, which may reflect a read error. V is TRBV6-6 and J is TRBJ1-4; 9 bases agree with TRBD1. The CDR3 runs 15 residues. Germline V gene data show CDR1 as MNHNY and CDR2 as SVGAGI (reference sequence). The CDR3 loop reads CASRLTGGPNERLFF. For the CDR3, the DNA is TGTGCCAGCAGATTAACAGGGGGCCCTAATGAAAGACTGTTTTTT.

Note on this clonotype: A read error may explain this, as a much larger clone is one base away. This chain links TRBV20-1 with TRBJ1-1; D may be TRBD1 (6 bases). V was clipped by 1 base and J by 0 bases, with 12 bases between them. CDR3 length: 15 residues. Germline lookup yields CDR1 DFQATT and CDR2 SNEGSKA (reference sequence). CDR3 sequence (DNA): TGCAGTGCTAGAGGGGCTACAGGGCTGAACACTGAAGCTTTCTTT. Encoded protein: CSARGATGLNTEAFF.

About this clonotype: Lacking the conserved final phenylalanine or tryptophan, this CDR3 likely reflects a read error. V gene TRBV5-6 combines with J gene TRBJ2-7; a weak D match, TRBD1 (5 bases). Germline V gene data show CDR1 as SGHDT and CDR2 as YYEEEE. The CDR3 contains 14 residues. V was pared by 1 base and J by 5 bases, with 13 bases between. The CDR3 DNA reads TGTGCCAGCAGCTTGTGGGGCATCAGGAACGAGCAGTACTCC. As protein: CASSLWGIRNEQYS.

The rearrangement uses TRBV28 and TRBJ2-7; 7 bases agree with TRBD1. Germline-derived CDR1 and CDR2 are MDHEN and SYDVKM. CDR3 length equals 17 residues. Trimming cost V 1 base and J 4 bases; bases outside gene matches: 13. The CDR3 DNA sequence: TGTGCCAGCAGTTTATTAGGGACAGATGCCGGCAGTTACGAGCAGTACTTC. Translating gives CASSLLGTDAGSYEQYF.

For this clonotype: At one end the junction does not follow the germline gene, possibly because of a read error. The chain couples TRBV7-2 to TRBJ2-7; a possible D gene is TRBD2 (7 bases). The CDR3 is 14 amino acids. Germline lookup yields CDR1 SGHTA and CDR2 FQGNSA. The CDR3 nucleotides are TGTGCCAGCAGCCTCAGTGGCGGGGGCTACGAGCGGTACTTC. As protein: CASSLSGGGYERYF.

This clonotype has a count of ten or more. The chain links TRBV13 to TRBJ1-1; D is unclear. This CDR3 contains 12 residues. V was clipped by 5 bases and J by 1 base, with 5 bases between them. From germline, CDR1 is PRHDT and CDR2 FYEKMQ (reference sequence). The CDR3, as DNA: TGTGCCAGCAGCCACACGAACACTGAAGCTTTCTTT. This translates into CASSHTNTEAFF.

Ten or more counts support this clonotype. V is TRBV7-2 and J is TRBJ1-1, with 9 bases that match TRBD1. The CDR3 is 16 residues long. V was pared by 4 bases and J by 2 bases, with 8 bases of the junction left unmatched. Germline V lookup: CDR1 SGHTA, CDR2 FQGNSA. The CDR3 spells CASSSTGTGTNTEAFF. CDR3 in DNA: TGTGCCAGCAGCTCAACCGGGACAGGGACAAACACTGAAGCTTTCTTT.

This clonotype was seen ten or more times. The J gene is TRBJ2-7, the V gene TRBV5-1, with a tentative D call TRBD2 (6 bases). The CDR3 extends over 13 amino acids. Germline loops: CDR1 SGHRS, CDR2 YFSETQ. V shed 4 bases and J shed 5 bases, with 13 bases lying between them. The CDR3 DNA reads TGCGCCAGCAGCCAAAGTCGGGGGAACGAGCAGTACTTC. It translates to CASSQSRGNEQYF.

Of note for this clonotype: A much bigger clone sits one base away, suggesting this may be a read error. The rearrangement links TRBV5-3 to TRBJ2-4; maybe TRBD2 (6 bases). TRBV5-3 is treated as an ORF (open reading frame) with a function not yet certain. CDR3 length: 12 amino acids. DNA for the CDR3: TGTGCCAGCAGCTTGCGGGGAAGGATTCAGTACTTC. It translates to CASSLRGRIQYF.

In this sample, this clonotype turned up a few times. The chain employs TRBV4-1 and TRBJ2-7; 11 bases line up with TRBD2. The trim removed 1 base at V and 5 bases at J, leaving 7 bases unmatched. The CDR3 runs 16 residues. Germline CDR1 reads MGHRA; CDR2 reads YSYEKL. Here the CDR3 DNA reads TGCGCCAGCAGCCAAGTGGAACTAGCGGGAGCGGACGAGCAGTACTTC. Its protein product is CASSQVELAGADEQYF.

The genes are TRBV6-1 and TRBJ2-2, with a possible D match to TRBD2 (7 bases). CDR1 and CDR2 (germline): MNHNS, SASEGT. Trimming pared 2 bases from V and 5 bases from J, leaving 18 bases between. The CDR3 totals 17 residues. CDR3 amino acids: CASSELLGGAQTGELFF. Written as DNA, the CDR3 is TGTGCCAGCAGTGAATTATTGGGGGGGGCGCAGACCGGGGAGCTGTTTTTT.

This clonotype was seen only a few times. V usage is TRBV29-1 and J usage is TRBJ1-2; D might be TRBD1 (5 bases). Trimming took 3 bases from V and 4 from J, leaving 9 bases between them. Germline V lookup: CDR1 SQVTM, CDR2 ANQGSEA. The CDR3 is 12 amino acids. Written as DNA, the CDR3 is TGCAGCGTTGATACAGGCTTCTATGGCTACACCTTC. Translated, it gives CSVDTGFYGYTF.

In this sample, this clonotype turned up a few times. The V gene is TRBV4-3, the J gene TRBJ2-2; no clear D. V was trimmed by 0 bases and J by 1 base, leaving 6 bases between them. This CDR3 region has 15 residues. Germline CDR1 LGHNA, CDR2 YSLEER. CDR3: CASSQDFLNTGELFF. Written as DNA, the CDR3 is TGCGCCAGCAGCCAAGATTTTCTGAACACCGGGGAGCTGTTTTTT.

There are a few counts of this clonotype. In DNA, the CDR3 is TGCGCCAGCAGCCAAGATTTACTAGCGGGGGGTGAAACCGGGGAGCTGTTTTTT. Translation gives CASSQDLLAGGETGELFF. V gene TRBV4-3 combines with J gene TRBJ2-2; 12 bases fit TRBD2. The J segment lost 5 bases and the V segment lost 0 bases, leaving 7 bases of the junction unmatched. CDR3 length: 18 residues. Germline V gene data show CDR1 as LGHNA and CDR2 as YSLEER.

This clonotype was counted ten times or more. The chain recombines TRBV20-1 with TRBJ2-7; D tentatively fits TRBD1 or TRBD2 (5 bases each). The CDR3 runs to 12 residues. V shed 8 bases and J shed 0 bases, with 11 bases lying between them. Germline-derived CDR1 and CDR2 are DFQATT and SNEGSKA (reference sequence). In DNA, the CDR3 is TGCAGTCTTACGGGGCCCTCCTACGAGCAGTACTTC. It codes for CSLTGPSYEQYF.

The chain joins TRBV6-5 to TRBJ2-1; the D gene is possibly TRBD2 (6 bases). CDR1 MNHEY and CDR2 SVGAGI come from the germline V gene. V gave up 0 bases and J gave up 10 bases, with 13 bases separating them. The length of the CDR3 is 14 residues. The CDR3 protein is CASSYSIAGHEQFF. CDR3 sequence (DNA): TGTGCCAGCAGTTACTCGATCGCGGGGCACGAGCAGTTCTTC.

CDR3 nucleotides: TGTGCCAGTAGTGACCCGGACAGGGGGCTAGGTCAGCCCCAGCATTTT. This encodes CASSDPDRGLGQPQHF. The chain combines TRBV19 with TRBJ1-5, with 11 bases that match TRBD1. Germline CDR1 reads LNHDA; CDR2 reads SQIVND (reference sequence). This CDR3 is built from 16 residues. V gave up 5 bases and J gave up 6 bases; unmatched junction bases: 9.